The TCR beta chain under discussion was sequenced for a study of cytomegalovirus exposure and HLA in healthy donors. The assay was immunoSEQ multiplex PCR, and TCRdb's table has in-frame clones only and misses some. The sample lists roughly 150,000 clones; approximately 90% were seen once. Sequencing input: PBMCs. This clonotype originated in a young man in good health and CMV-seronegative.

The chain's CDR3 is CASSEVGTSNTIYF. CDR3 DNA: TGTGCCAGCAGTGAAGTGGGGACTTCAAACACCATATATTTT. The rearrangement joins TRBV6-1 to TRBJ1-3; weak D call: TRBD1 (5 bases). Germline-derived CDR1 and CDR2 are MNHNS and SASEGT. CDR3 length equals 14 residues. V lost 1 base to trimming and J lost 6 bases, with 10 bases between them.